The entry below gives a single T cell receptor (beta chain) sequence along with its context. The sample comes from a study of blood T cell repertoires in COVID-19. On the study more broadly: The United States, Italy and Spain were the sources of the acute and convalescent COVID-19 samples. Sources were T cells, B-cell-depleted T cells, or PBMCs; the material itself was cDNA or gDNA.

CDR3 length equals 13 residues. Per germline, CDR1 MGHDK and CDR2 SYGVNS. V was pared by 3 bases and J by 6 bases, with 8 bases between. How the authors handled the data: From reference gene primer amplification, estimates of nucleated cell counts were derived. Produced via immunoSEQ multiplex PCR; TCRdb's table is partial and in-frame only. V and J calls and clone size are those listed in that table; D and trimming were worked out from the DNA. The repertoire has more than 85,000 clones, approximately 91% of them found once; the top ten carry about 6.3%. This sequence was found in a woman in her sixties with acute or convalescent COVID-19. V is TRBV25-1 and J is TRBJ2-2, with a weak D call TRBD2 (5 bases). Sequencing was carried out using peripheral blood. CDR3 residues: CASSEASPGELFF. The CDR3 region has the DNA TGTGCCAGCAGTGAGGCTAGCCCCGGGGAGCTGTTTTTT.